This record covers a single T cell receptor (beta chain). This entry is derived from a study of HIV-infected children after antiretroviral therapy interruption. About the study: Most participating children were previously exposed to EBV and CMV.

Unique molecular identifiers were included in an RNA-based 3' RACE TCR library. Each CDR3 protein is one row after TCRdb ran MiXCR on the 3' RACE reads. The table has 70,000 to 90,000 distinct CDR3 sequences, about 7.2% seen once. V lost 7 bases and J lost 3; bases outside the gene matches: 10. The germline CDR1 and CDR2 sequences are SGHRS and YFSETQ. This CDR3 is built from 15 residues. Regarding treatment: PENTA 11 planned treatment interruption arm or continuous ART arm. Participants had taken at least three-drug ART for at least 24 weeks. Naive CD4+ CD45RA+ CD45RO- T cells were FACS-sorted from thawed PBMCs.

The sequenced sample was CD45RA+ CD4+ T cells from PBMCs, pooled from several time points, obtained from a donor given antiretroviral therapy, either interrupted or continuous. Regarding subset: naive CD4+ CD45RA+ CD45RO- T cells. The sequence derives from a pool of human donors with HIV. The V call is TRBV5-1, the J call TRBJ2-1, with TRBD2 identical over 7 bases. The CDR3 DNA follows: TGCGCCAGCCGCGTGCTAGCGGCTAACTACAATGAGCAGTTCTTC. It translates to CASRVLAANYNEQFF.